The present T cell receptor (beta chain) was sequenced within a study of beta chain features in type 1 diabetes. The authors reverse transcribed all of the isolated RNA, so sequencing captured expressed TCRB transcripts. Repertoires were generated with immunoSEQ multiplex PCR, while TCRdb's copy carries only in-frame clones and drops some. The table has hundreds of thousands of clones, about 14% seen once. Notes on this clone: Its specificity is unknown.

This CDR3 contains 15 residues. Looked up from germline, CDR1 is MNHEY and CDR2 is SVGAGI. The J segment lost 4 bases and the V segment lost 10 bases, leaving 6 bases of the junction unmatched. Study-wide results and caveats: TCRB repertoires of naive, central memory and Treg cells appeared more similar among patients than among healthy donors. Sequencing used cDNA, and cells with high TCR expression could therefore be over-represented. Type 1 diabetes patients showed fewer insertions and more deletions at VDJ junctions. HLA influence on TCRB rearrangement stayed unresolved here. Within each of all four CD4+ subsets, Type 1 diabetes patients had TCRB CDR3s that were moderately but significantly shorter.

The source is a man in his late teens or twenties with type 1 diabetes. The rearrangement uses TRBV6-5 and TRBJ2-3; 15 bases fit TRBD2. The sample was naive CD4+ T cells from blood. This CDR3 reads CATWTSGGAPDTQYF. CDR3 sequence (DNA): TGTGCCACCTGGACTAGCGGGGGGGCCCCAGATACGCAGTATTTT.